Following are 32 T cell receptor beta chains from one sample sequenced in a study of T-cell reconstitution after alpha-beta-depleted transplantation in children. The TCRbeta library incorporated unique molecular identifiers. TCRdb analysed the PCR reads with MiXCR anew, one entry per CDR3 protein. The table has more than 250,000 distinct CDR3 sequences, more than 9% seen once. This sample comprised PBMCs from the stem cell graft donor, obtained from the stem cell graft. Receptors were obtained from a human donor who donated a stem cell graft to a child with SCID.

The chain uses TRBV9 and TRBJ2-3; 15 bases line up with TRBD2. V shed 4 bases and J 3 bases; nucleotides not matched to a gene: 9. The CDR3 is 18 residues long. Germline CDR1 and CDR2: SGDLS and YYNGEE. In DNA form, the CDR3 reads TGTGCCAGCAGCCCCCGGACTAGCGGGGGGGCGAGGACAGATACGCAGTATTTT. Its protein is CASSPRTSGGARTDTQYF.

V usage is TRBV3-1 and J usage is TRBJ2-2; no clear D. Germline V gene data show CDR1 as LGHDT and CDR2 as YNNKEL (reference sequence). The V gene lost 8 bases and the J gene lost 4 bases, with 8 bases spanning the gap. The CDR3 has 12 amino acids. DNA for the CDR3: TGTGCCAGCCAAATGGGCACCGGGGAGCTGTTTTTT. Translation: CASQMGTGELFF.

The chain has TRBV20-1 and TRBJ2-1, with TRBD2 matching over 8 bases. Germline assignment: CDR1 DFQATT and CDR2 SNEGSKA (reference sequence). The CDR3 is 15 residues long. The V segment lost 3 bases and the J segment 4 bases; nucleotides outside the gene matches: 8. The CDR3 DNA reads as TGCAGTGCTAGGGTGGGGCGGGGGGCATACAATGAGCAGTTCTTC. This encodes CSARVGRGAYNEQFF.

This chain uses TRBV7-3 with TRBJ1-2, with TRBD1 as a possible D gene (5 bases). Trimming left V 1 base short and J 8 bases short, with 11 bases between. The length of the CDR3 is 13 residues. Germline assignment: CDR1 SGHTA and CDR2 FQGTGA. The CDR3 DNA reads as TGTGCCAGCAGCTTAATGCCGCGGGGCGGCTACACCTTC. Protein sequence: CASSLMPRGGYTF.

The rearrangement uses TRBV7-9 and TRBJ2-7; no clear D. The CDR3 covers 15 residues. The V and J ends lost 4 bases and 0 bases respectively, with 13 bases between them. Per the germline V gene, CDR1 is SEHNR and CDR2 is FQNEAQ (reference sequence). The CDR3 nucleotides are TGTGCCAGCAGCTCCCTGGTGGCGAACTCCTACGAGCAGTACTTC. Amino acid sequence: CASSSLVANSYEQYF.

This clonotype was detected ten times or more. This chain links TRBV12-3 or TRBV12-4 with TRBJ1-5; no definite D call. The V end was cut by 1 base, the J end by 7 bases, with 14 bases between. The CDR3 loop spans 15 amino acids. CDR3 coding DNA: TGTGCCAGCAGTTTAGGGGTGGCAGGTGAACAGCCCCAGCATTTT. It translates to CASSLGVAGEQPQHF.

The chain combines TRBV9 with TRBJ2-3, with D perhaps matching TRBD1 (6 bases). Germline-derived CDR1 and CDR2 are SGDLS and YYNGEE. Trimming stripped 1 base from V and 3 bases from J, with 15 bases between. This CDR3 is built from 16 residues. Written as DNA, the CDR3 is TGTGCCAGCAGCGTAAAACAGGGCCGGAGTACAGATACGCAGTATTTT. Its translation: CASSVKQGRSTDTQYF.

The chain has TRBV29-1 and TRBJ1-5, with D possibly matching TRBD1 (5 bases). The V gene lost 3 bases and the J gene lost 3 bases, with 9 bases spanning the gap. Germline V lookup: CDR1 SQVTM, CDR2 ANQGSEA. This CDR3 is built from 13 residues. The CDR3 sequence: CSVEGQDNQPQHF. CDR3 DNA sequence: TGCAGCGTTGAGGGGCAAGACAATCAGCCCCAGCATTTT.

The CDR3 region has the DNA TGCAGTGCCTTCCGGACAGTCGCCAAAAACATTCAGTACTTC. Residues: CSAFRTVAKNIQYF. The V and J genes are TRBV20-1 and TRBJ2-4; the D gene is possibly TRBD1 (6 bases). The CDR3 runs to 14 residues. CDR1 DFQATT and CDR2 SNEGSKA come from the germline V gene (reference sequence). Trimming took 6 bases from V and 1 from J, leaving 13 bases between them.

The chain couples TRBV28 to TRBJ1-2; tentatively, D is TRBD1 (6 bases). The CDR3 is 15 amino acids. Germline CDR1 is MDHEN and CDR2 is SYDVKM. V was cut by 2 bases and J by 1 base, with 11 bases left in between. The CDR3: CASSLEDSVNYGYTF. DNA of the CDR3: TGTGCCAGCAGTTTAGAGGACAGCGTTAACTATGGCTACACCTTC.

This clonotype was observed many times. This sequence joins TRBV7-6 and TRBJ1-1; D is possibly TRBD1 (5 bases). CDR1 is SGHVS and CDR2 is FNYEAQ in the germline V gene. Trimming stripped 3 bases from V and 1 base from J, with 6 bases between. The CDR3 consists of 13 residues. In DNA form, the CDR3 reads TGTGCCAGCAGCTTGGGACGGAACACTGAAGCTTTCTTT. This codes for CASSLGRNTEAFF.

The chain employs TRBV19 and TRBJ2-3, with 8 bases identical to TRBD2. The ends lost 5 bases at V and 4 bases at J; junction bases unmatched: 11. Germline values: CDR1 LNHDA, CDR2 SQIVND (reference sequence). This CDR3 contains 16 residues. The CDR3 nucleotides read TGTGCCAGTAGTCCCTTAACGGGGGGGCTCGCAGATACGCAGTATTTT. This sequence encodes CASSPLTGGLADTQYF.

The V and J genes are TRBV20-1 and TRBJ2-7, with 10 positions matching TRBD1. In germline, CDR1 is DFQATT, CDR2 SNEGSKA (reference sequence). V lost 3 bases and J lost 2; bases outside the gene matches: 7. The CDR3 is 15 residues long. The CDR3 sequence is CSASSSGQGTYEQYF. The CDR3, as DNA: TGCAGTGCTAGTAGTTCGGGACAGGGGACCTACGAGCAGTACTTC.

This clonotype was seen only a few times. The chain is built from TRBV5-5 and TRBJ1-1; D is undetermined. CDR1 and CDR2 from the germline V gene are SGHKS and YYEKEE (reference sequence). The CDR3 totals 13 residues. The V and J ends lost 9 bases and 4 bases respectively, with 16 bases between them. CDR3 DNA: TGTGCCACCGCCACGAATCTCCGCACTGAAGCTTTCTTT. Its protein is CATATNLRTEAFF.

The chain joins TRBV11-2 to TRBJ2-1, with TRBD1 matching over 11 bases. Germline assignment: CDR1 SGHAT and CDR2 FQNNGV. Trimming removed 3 bases from V and 9 bases from J; junction bases left unmatched: 10. This CDR3 contains 16 residues. CDR3 loop: CASSLGVRDRGGEQFF. CDR3 nucleotides: TGTGCCAGCAGCTTGGGCGTCCGGGACAGGGGGGGTGAGCAGTTCTTC.

This clonotype was seen a few times. The J gene is TRBJ2-3, the V gene TRBV6-4; no reliable D call. Germline values: CDR1 MRHNA, CDR2 SNTAGT. V lost 2 bases, J lost 3 bases, and 9 bases lay in between. There are 14 residues in the CDR3. CDR3 bases: TGTGCCAGCAGTGACGGATTGGATACAGATACGCAGTATTTT. Protein product: CASSDGLDTDTQYF.

This clonotype appeared many times. The V gene is TRBV11-2, the J gene TRBJ2-2, with 7 nucleotides matching TRBD2. V lost 1 base and J lost 4; bases outside the gene matches: 9. Germline-derived CDR1 and CDR2 are SGHAT and FQNNGV. The CDR3 is made up of 17 amino acids. DNA of the CDR3: TGTGCCAGCAGCTTAGCAGTTTTCGGGACTACCACCGGGGAGCTGTTTTTT. This translates into CASSLAVFGTTTGELFF.

The chain links TRBV7-3 to TRBJ2-3, with 7 nucleotides matching TRBD1. The CDR3 totals 17 residues. Looked up from germline, CDR1 is SGHTA and CDR2 is FQGTGA. J gave up 5 bases and V 5 bases, and 16 bases lay outside the gene matches. The CDR3 bases are TGTGCCAGCAGCCCCCAATTAAGGGGGCTGGTGGAAGATACGCAGTATTTT. This encodes CASSPQLRGLVEDTQYF.

This clonotype was detected a few times. This chain joins TRBV20-1 and TRBJ2-1, with a possible D match to TRBD2 (7 bases). The CDR3 has 17 residues. Germline V CDR1 and CDR2: DFQATT, SNEGSKA (reference sequence). V gave up 3 bases and J gave up 1 base, with 19 bases separating them. The CDR3 DNA reads as TGCAGTGCTAGTGGGGGGGGGCCTCTCTTGTCCTACAATGAGCAGTTCTTC. It codes for CSASGGGPLLSYNEQFF.

The chain uses TRBV5-1 and TRBJ2-5; D gene unclear. Trimming removed 4 bases at V and 5 bases at J, with 15 bases between. The CDR3 loop spans 14 amino acids. Germline-derived CDR1 and CDR2 are SGHRS and YFSETQ. CDR3 in DNA: TGCGCCAGCAGCACAGACGCCATTGAGGAGACCCAGTACTTC. It encodes CASSTDAIEETQYF.

This clonotype appeared many times. The V call is TRBV5-6, the J call TRBJ2-1, with D tentatively TRBD1 (6 bases). The CDR3 contains 13 residues. Trimming shortened V by 3 bases and J by 6 bases, and 10 bases separated the two germline ends. Germline CDR1 SGHDT, CDR2 YYEEEE. This chain's CDR3 is CASSYLTGNEQFF. Written as DNA, the CDR3 is TGTGCCAGCAGCTACCTGACAGGCAATGAGCAGTTCTTC. Full variable domain (outside the CDR3, taken from reference TRBV5-6 and TRBJ2-1): DAGVTQSPTHLIKTRGQQVTLRCSPKSGHDTVSWYQQALGQGPQFIFQYYEEEERQRGNFPDRFSGHQFPNYSSELNVNALLLGDSALYLCASSYLTGNEQFFGPGTRLTVL.

There are many counts of this clonotype. This chain links TRBV5-1 with TRBJ1-1; D gene uncertain. The CDR3 has 16 residues. Germline V gene sequence: CDR1 SGHRS, CDR2 YFSETQ. Trimming left V 3 bases short and J 0 bases short, with 15 bases between. For the CDR3, the DNA is TGCGCCAGCAGCTCCCCTACGGTACATTTGAACACTGAAGCTTTCTTT. As protein: CASSSPTVHLNTEAFF.

The chain has TRBV13 and TRBJ2-4; D unclear. With 5 bases removed from V and 2 bases from J, the gap between germline ends came to 7 bases. The CDR3 sequence is 13 residues long. Germline values: CDR1 PRHDT, CDR2 FYEKMQ (reference sequence). The CDR3 region has the DNA TGTGCCAGCAGCCGGGTCCCCAAAAACATTCAGTACTTC. Translating it yields CASSRVPKNIQYF.

This chain joins TRBV10-3 and TRBJ2-1; TRBD1 agrees at 7 bases. The CDR3 extends over 16 amino acids. The ends lost 5 bases at V and 4 bases at J; junction bases unmatched: 11. CDR1 ENHRY and CDR2 SYGVKD come from the germline V gene. CDR3 nucleotides: TGTGCCATCAGTCCCGCACCCGGGACAGCTTACAATGAGCAGTTCTTC. It translates to CAISPAPGTAYNEQFF.

In this sample, this clonotype turned up many times. The chain has TRBV20-1 and TRBJ2-3; no definite D call. V lost 1 base and J lost 3, with 11 bases in between. Germline V lookup: CDR1 DFQATT, CDR2 SNEGSKA (reference sequence). The CDR3 sequence is 14 residues long. The CDR3 sequence is CSARGPRPTDTQYF. The CDR3 bases are TGCAGTGCTAGAGGCCCCCGGCCAACAGATACGCAGTATTTT.

This clonotype was counted many times. J is TRBJ2-3 and V is TRBV12-3 or TRBV12-4; D remains unclear. The ends were cut back, 7 bases at V and 0 bases at J, with 17 bases in the middle. This CDR3 spans 16 amino acids. CDR3 residues: CASNPLLERSTDTQYF. In DNA form, the CDR3 reads TGTGCCAGCAATCCCCTTTTGGAGAGAAGCACAGATACGCAGTATTTT.

This clonotype was observed a handful of times. The chain employs TRBV2 and TRBJ1-6; tentative D call: TRBD1 (5 bases). With 6 bases removed from V and 9 bases from J, the gap between germline ends came to 15 bases. The V gene's germline CDR1 is SNHLY and CDR2 FYNNEI. The CDR3 consists of 14 residues. In DNA form, the CDR3 reads TGTGCCAGCAGCGGAGAAGGGGTTAGTTCACCCCTCCACTTT. Translated: CASSGEGVSSPLHF.

This clonotype was seen a handful of times. DNA of the CDR3: TGTGCCAGCAGCTTCCGGGACAGGGGGCTTAATGAGCAGTTCTTC. Residues: CASSFRDRGLNEQFF. The chain recombines TRBV7-2 with TRBJ2-1; TRBD1 matches 12 bases. Per the germline V gene, CDR1 is SGHTA and CDR2 is FQGNSA. The CDR3 has 15 amino acids. The V and J ends lost 3 bases and 7 bases, in that order; junction bases with no gene match: 4.

The chain links TRBV2 to TRBJ2-5, with D perhaps matching TRBD1 (6 bases). Germline V gene lookup returns CDR1 SNHLY and CDR2 FYNNEI. The CDR3 runs 14 residues. V lost 4 bases and J 3 bases, leaving 12 bases between the germline ends. The CDR3 spells CASSALPGEETQYF. The CDR3 DNA follows: TGTGCCAGCAGTGCCCTGCCAGGGGAAGAGACCCAGTACTTC.

This clonotype was counted ten times or more. The chain links TRBV12-3 or TRBV12-4 to TRBJ2-1, with 7 bases identical to TRBD2. The V and J ends lost 8 bases and 10 bases, in that order; junction bases with no gene match: 8. This CDR3 has 12 amino acids. For the CDR3, the DNA is TGTGCCAGCGCCCCGGGGGGTTGGGAGCAGTTCTTC. It yields the protein CASAPGGWEQFF.

This clonotype occurred many times. The chain carries TRBV2 and TRBJ1-4, with D possibly matching TRBD1 (5 bases). CDR3 size: 15 residues. Per germline, CDR1 SNHLY and CDR2 FYNNEI. Between the trimmed V and J ends, which lost 0 bases and 5 bases, there was a span of 10 bases. This chain's CDR3 is CASSEAPGTNEKLFF. As DNA, the CDR3 is TGTGCCAGCAGTGAAGCCCCAGGGACCAATGAAAAACTGTTTTTT.

This clonotype has a handful of counts. The gene calls are TRBV9 and TRBJ2-1; 11 bases are shared with TRBD1. This CDR3 has 14 residues. The V gene's germline CDR1 is SGDLS and CDR2 YYNGEE. Trimming took 3 bases from V and 6 from J; bases not matched to a gene: 2. CDR3 sequence: CASSAGTGGNEQFF. The CDR3 nucleotides are TGTGCCAGCAGCGCCGGGACAGGGGGCAATGAGCAGTTCTTC. The full variable domain, in which reference TRBV9 and TRBJ2-1 provide the parts outside the CDR3, is DSGVTQTPKHLITATGQRVTLRCSPRSGDLSVYWYQQSLDQGLQFLIQYYNGEERAKGNILERFSAQQFPDLHSELNLSSLELGDSALYFCASSAGTGGNEQFFGPGTRLTVL.